The present T cell receptor beta chain was sequenced within a study of T cell responses to AZD1222 COVID-19 vaccine. Study overall: Timing groups of about 4 and about 12 weeks for second doses were pooled. Whole-study results and caveats: The study found Spike-specific TCR breadth and depth rose after two AZD1222 doses. Spike was spanned by vaccine-associated CD4 TCRs, with dominance at 160-218 and 743-854.

Worth noting for this clone: Its antigen is not known.

Libraries were prepared by immunoSEQ multiplex PCR; TCRdb keeps only in-frame clonotypes and omits some of them. The sample holds about 84,000 clones, 75% to 90% seen once. Trimming removed 1 base from V and 0 bases from J, with 12 bases in between. Germline V lookup: CDR1 MDHEN, CDR2 SYDVKM. The CDR3 length is 16 residues. The material was peripheral blood, obtained on day 0 of AZD1222 vaccination. The clonotype comes from an adult in good health. The rearrangement uses TRBV28 and TRBJ2-5; a weak D match, TRBD1 (5 bases). The CDR3 DNA sequence: TGTGCCAGCAGTTTATCCCAGGGCCTGTACCAAGAGACCCAGTACTTC. Amino acids: CASSLSQGLYQETQYF.